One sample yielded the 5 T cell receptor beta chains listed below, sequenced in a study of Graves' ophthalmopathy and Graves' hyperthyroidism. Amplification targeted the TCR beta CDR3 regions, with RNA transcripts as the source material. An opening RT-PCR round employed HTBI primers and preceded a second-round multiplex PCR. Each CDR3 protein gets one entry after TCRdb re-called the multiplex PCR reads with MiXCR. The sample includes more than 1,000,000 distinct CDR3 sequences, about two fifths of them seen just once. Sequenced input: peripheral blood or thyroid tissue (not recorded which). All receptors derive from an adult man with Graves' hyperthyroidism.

Here the CDR3 reads CASSELSGGSYNSPLHF. The DNA of the CDR3 is TGTGCCAGCAGTGAATTGTCAGGGGGATCCTATAATTCACCCCTCCACTTT. The V gene is TRBV25-1, the J gene TRBJ1-6; 7 nucleotides align to TRBD1. From germline, CDR1 is MGHDK and CDR2 SYGVNS. This CDR3 contains 17 residues. The V gene end was trimmed by 1 base and the J gene end by 1 base; junction bases not matched to a gene: 4.

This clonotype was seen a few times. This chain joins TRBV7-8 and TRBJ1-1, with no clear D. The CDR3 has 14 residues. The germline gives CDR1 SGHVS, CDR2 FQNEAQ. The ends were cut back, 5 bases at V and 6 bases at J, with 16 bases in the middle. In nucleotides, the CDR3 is TGTGCCAGCAGCCGACCCCTTTCGGGAGCTGAAGCTTTCTTT. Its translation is CASSRPLSGAEAFF.

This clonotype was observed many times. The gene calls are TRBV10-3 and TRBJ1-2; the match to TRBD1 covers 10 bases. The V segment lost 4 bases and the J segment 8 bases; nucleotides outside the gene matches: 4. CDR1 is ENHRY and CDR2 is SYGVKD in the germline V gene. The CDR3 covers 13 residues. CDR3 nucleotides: TGTGCCATCAGTGGGGACAGGGGTGAGGGCTACACCTTC. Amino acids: CAISGDRGEGYTF.

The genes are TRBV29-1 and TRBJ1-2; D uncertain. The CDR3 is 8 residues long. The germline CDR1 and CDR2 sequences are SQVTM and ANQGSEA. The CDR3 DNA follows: TGCAGAGGCTATGGCTACACCTTC. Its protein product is CRGYGYTF.

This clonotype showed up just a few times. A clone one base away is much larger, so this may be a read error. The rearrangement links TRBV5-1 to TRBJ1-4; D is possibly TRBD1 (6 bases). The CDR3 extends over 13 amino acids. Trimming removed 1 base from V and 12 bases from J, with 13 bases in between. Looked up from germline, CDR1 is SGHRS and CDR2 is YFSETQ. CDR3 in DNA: TGCGCCAGCAGCTTGAAGACAGGCGAAGAACTGTTTTTT. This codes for CASSLKTGEELFF.